This TCR beta chain was identified in a study of T-cell reconstitution after alpha-beta-depleted transplantation in children. The CDR3 is made up of 15 amino acids. V shed 0 bases and J shed 0 bases, with 10 bases lying between them. Germline CDR1 and CDR2: DFQATT and SNEGSKA (reference sequence). A TCRbeta library incorporating unique molecular identifiers was prepared. TCRdb recomputed calls from the PCR reads with MiXCR, one row per CDR3 protein. The sample has approximately 980,000 distinct CDR3 sequences; 25% to 35% are singletons. This chain links TRBV20-1 with TRBJ2-3; D may correspond to TRBD1 or TRBD2 (5 bases each). The sample in question was PBMCs, mostly from graft donor cells, obtained 360 days after TCRalphabeta/CD19-depleted stem cell transplant. This TCR derives from a boy in the first two years of life who had a stem cell transplant for SCID, so the T cells may come from the graft donor. The CDR3 DNA reads TGCAGTGCTAGAGATAAGGGACGAAGCACAGATACGCAGTATTTT. Amino acid sequence: CSARDKGRSTDTQYF.